The clone carrying this T cell receptor (beta chain) occurred many times. Its cognate antigen is unknown. The CDR3 length is 17 residues. Looked up from germline, CDR1 is LNHDA and CDR2 is SQIVND (reference sequence). V lost 6 bases, J lost 4 bases, and 15 bases stayed unmatched. The data were obtained in a study of T cells in Graves' hyperthyroidism and ophthalmopathy. Study as a whole: Pretreatment peripheral blood was obtained at initial diagnosis.

The source material, RNA transcripts, was used to amplify TCR beta CDR3 regions. TCR CDR3 regions were first amplified by RT-PCR with HTBI primers. TCRdb ran MiXCR on the multiplex PCR reads and lists one entry per CDR3 protein. Found here are roughly 660,000 distinct CDR3 sequences, around 16% of them singletons; the top ten hold around 15%. Study-level findings and limits: The blood repertoire included most of the expanded thyroid clonotypes above 0.001.

Newly diagnosed patients aged 18 to 65 had hyperthyroidism of under 2 months' duration. This chain uses TRBV19 with TRBJ2-5; 9 bases are shared with TRBD2. This receptor was identified in a man aged 45-65 years with Graves' hyperthyroidism. Sequencing was carried out using blood. DNA for the CDR3: TGTGCCAGTAGGCCCTCCCCGGGACTAGCCACACGAGAGACCCAGTACTTC. It codes for CASRPSPGLATRETQYF.